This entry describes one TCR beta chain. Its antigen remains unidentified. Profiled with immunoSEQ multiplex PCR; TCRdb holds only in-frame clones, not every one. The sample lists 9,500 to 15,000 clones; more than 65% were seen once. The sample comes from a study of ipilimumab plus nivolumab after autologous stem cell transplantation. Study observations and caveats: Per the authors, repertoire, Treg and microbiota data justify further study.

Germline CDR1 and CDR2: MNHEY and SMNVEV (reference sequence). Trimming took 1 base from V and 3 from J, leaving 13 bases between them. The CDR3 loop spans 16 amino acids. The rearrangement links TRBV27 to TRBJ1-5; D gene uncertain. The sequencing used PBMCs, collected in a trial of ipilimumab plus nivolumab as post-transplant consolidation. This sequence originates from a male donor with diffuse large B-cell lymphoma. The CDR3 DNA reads TGTGCCAGCAGTTTATATTCCCCCACCTTCAATCAGCCCCAGCATTTT. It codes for CASSLYSPTFNQPQHF.